Listed below are T cell receptor beta chains from one sample, sequenced in a study of blood T cell repertoires in COVID-19. Measured with immunoSEQ multiplex PCR; TCRdb has only the in-frame clones, and not every one. The sample holds tens of thousands of clones, around 87% seen once. The sequenced sample was peripheral blood. All receptors come from a human donor with acute or convalescent COVID-19. The donor label of this sample is uncertain. The CDR3 runs from the conserved cysteine through the conserved F or W. A D gene is named only where the DNA matches it firmly. Rows may omit the clone size; those that give it use once, few, many or a size class.

clone_size	v_call	j_call	d_call	cdr3_aa	cdr3_nt
.	TRBV7-2	TRBJ1-6	TRBD1	CASSPRTGDPYNSPLHF	TGTGCCAGCAGCCCGCGGACAGGGGATCCCTATAATTCACCCCTCCACTTT
.	TRBV7-7	TRBJ2-7	TRBD1	CASNPSRTGSYEQYF	TGTGCCAGCAATCCCTCCCGGACAGGAAGCTACGAGCAGTACTTC
.	TRBV9	TRBJ1-4	.	CASSVGQGGEKLFF	TGTGCCAGCAGCGTAGGGCAGGGCGGTGAAAAACTGTTTTTT
.	TRBV19	TRBJ1-4	TRBD1	CASSIKPHRGSSTNEKLFF	TGTGCCAGTAGTATCAAACCCCACAGGGGATCATCAACTAATGAAAAACTGTTTTTT
.	TRBV7-9	TRBJ1-3	TRBD1	CASLGTGLRSGNTIYF	TGTGCCAGTCTCGGGACAGGCCTTCGCTCTGGAAACACCATATATTTT
.	TRBV4-3	TRBJ2-7	.	CASSPALADKSYEQYF	TGCGCCAGCAGCCCCGCTCTGGCGGACAAATCCTACGAGCAGTACTTC
.	TRBV5-5	TRBJ2-2	TRBD1	CASSSSGTVNTGELFF	TGTGCCAGCAGCTCATCCGGGACAGTGAACACCGGGGAGCTGTTTTTT
.	TRBV2	TRBJ1-1	.	CASRRDWNTEAFF	TGTGCCAGCAGGAGGGACTGGAACACTGAAGCTTTCTTT
.	TRBV19	TRBJ1-5	TRBD1	CASSGTGGFQPQHF	TGTGCCAGTTCCGGGACAGGGGGTTTTCAGCCCCAGCATTTT
.	TRBV5-1	TRBJ2-7	TRBD1	CASSLRGQASYEQYF	TGCGCCAGCAGCTTGAGAGGACAGGCTTCCTACGAGCAGTACTTC
.	TRBV20-1	TRBJ1-2	TRBD1	CSMDRGNGYTF	TGCAGCATGGACAGGGGGAATGGCTACACCTTC
.	TRBV11-3	TRBJ2-5	TRBD2	CASSLSTGGLETQYF	TGTGCCAGCAGCTTGAGTACGGGAGGTTTAGAGACCCAGTACTTC
once	TRBV6-1	TRBJ2-2	.	CASSELFTVQEGELFF	TGTGCCAGCAGTGAATTATTTACAGTTCAAGAAGGGGAGCTGTTTTTT
.	TRBV27	TRBJ1-1	TRBD1	CASGERQGSLGTEAFF	TGTGCCAGCGGGGAACGACAGGGATCCTTGGGCACTGAAGCTTTCTTT
.	TRBV2	TRBJ2-5	TRBD1	CATTGTGGSETQYF	TGTGCCACCACCGGGACAGGGGGTTCAGAGACCCAGTACTTC
.	TRBV7-6	TRBJ2-7	.	CASSSQQGGFYEQYF	TGTGCCAGCAGCTCGCAACAGGGGGGGTTTTACGAGCAGTACTTC